This TCR beta chain was sequenced in a study of T cell responses to AZD1222 COVID-19 vaccine (dated by TCRdb to 2020 to 2022). Study-level background: AZD1222 recipients given second doses at about 4 weeks or at about 12 weeks were pooled, since spike-specific TCR depth and breadth were not found to differ between the two schedules. Trial participants were enrolled by age into subgroups of 18-55, 56-69 and 70-plus years, and around 140, 26 and 57 TCR-sequenced participants, respectively, were included in these subgroups. TCR sequencing was performed for 230 to 250 trial participants, of whom around 200 were given two doses of AZD1222 and approximately 25 were given two doses of MenACWY control vaccine. Here is what the overall study found, with its caveats: Because no day 14 peak-response samples were available, repertoires were characterized only after the peak T cell response. In the small 56-69-year group, the increase in depth fell short of significance, most likely because of low power. Nearly half of unique spike-specific TCRs reportedly recognized epitopes outside regions mutated in the B.1.351 and B.1.1.7 variants. Spike-specific TCR breadth and depth rose significantly after two AZD1222 doses compared with day 0 and with MenACWY recipients. Conclusions about previously exposed vaccinees are limited because only six or seven AZD1222 recipients were SARS-CoV-2 seropositive at baseline. Vaccine-associated CD4 TCRs spanned the whole spike protein, with dominant responses in regions 160-218 and 743-854. Most participants were white British and females outnumbered males, and the authors suggested that clonal diversity may have been underestimated.

This specimen's time point label, interpreted: baseline before first vaccination. Vaccinee samples came from UK trials COV001 and COV002, including a single-blind randomized controlled phase 2/3 trial of AZD1222 (ChAdOx1 nCoV-19) in healthy adults. For TCRbeta chain sequencing, PBMC samples were collected from trial participants at day 0 and at day 28 after the second dose. The CDR3 has 15 amino acids, counting the end cysteine and phenylalanine. The kept DNA is CDR3 alone, 45 bases in frame from the first base. V and J are truncated by 4 bases and 0 bases respectively, leaving an intervening sequence of 10 bases. CDR1 is given as ENHRY and CDR2 as SYGVKD, both from the germline V gene. In the case of this clone: The antigen it recognizes is unknown. No much larger clone is present one base from it, and per-base qualities are unavailable.

The CDR3 regions of human TCRbeta chains were analyzed by immunosequencing. Processing in the source paper ran as follows. Repertoire TCRs were checked for matches against a reference library of SARS-CoV-2-specific TCRs that had been generated using the MIRA antigen-specificity platform. Breadth meant the fraction of unique TCRs that were SARS-CoV-2-associated, whereas depth meant the fraction of total T cells that were SARS-CoV-2-associated. Using the MIRA data, every spike-specific TCR was mapped to the spike region that the TCR reacted to and assigned to either a CD4 or a CD8 class. Log10-transformed breadth and depth values were compared by one-way ANOVA with Sidak's multiple comparisons tests. This is the immuneACCESS table as TCRdb keeps it, with only in-frame sequences that have V and J called. A part of the clones is gone; compared with another copy, unresolved V genes explain less than half, and the rest is unexplained. The V and J calls and clone size were taken over from that table, and D and trimming were inferred from the DNA. Counted in this sample were around 140,000 clones; approximately 85% of them appeared once. The ten most abundant clones make up 7.5% to 8.5% of the sample.

Sequenced material: peripheral blood, taken on day 0 of AZD1222 vaccination. The sequence links TRBV10-3 to TRBJ1-3; the D segment cannot be called with confidence. This clonotype originated in an adult in good health. The sequence in DNA is TGTGCCATCAGTGTAGGGAGCCTCTCTGGAAACACCATATATTTT. It is translated as CAISVGSLSGNTIYF.